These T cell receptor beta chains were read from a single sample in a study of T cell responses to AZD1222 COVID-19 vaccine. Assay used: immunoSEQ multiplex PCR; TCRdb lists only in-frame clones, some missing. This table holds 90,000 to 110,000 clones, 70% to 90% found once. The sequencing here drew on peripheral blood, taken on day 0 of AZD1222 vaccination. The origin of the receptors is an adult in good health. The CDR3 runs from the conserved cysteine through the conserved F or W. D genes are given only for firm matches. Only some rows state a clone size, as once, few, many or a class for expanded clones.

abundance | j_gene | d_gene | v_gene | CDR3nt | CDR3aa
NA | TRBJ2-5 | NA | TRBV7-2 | TGTGCCAGCAGTCGCGGGATAGAGACCCAGTACTTC | CASSRGIETQYF
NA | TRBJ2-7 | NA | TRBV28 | TGTGCCAGCAGTACCACGACGGTCTACGAGCAGTACTTC | CASSTTTVYEQYF
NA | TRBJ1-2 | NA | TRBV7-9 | TGTGCCAGCAGCCGCGGCTATGGCTACACCTTC | CASSRGYGYTF
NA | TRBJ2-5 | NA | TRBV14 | TGTGCCAGCAGCCAAGGATCTAAGGGCCACCAAGAGACCCAGTACTTC | CASSQGSKGHQETQYF
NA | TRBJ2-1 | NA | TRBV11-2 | TGTGCCAGCAGCTTAGATCATTGGACAGCCTTATTCTCCTACAATGAGCAGTTCTTC | CASSLDHWTALFSYNEQFF
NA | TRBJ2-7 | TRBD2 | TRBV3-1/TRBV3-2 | TGTGCCAGCAGCCCTAGCGGACTTGGGGAGCAGTACTTC | CASSPSGLGEQYF
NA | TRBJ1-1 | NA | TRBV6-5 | TGTGCCAGCAGTTACTCACGGGAGAACACTGAAGCTTTCTTT | CASSYSRENTEAFF
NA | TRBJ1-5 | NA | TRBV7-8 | TGTGCCAGCAGCTTACGTCGGGCTACCTATAGCAATCAGCCCCAGCATTTT | CASSLRRATYSNQPQHF
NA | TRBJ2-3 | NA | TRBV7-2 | TGTGCCAGCAGTAAATATAGCCCCTCTGGGCAGTATTTT | CASSKYSPSGQYF
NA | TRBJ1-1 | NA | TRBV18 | TGTGCCAGCTCACCACCGGACAAGCTCTTCGGGAACACTGAAGCTTTCTTT | CASSPPDKLFGNTEAFF
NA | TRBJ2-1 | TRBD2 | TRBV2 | TGTGCCAGCTCCGGGAGGGAGAGCTCCTACAATGAGCAGTTCTTC | CASSGRESSYNEQFF
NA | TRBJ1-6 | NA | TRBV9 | TGTGCCAGCAGCCCCGCGGGCAGGGTTGATTCACCCCTCCACTTT | CASSPAGRVDSPLHF
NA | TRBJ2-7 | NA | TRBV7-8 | TGTGCCAGCAGCTTAAAGGGCAGGCCCGACGCGGAGCAGTACTTC | CASSLKGRPDAEQYF
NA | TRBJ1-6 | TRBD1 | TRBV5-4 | TGTGCCAGCAGTCGGGACAGCGGAAGGTCACCCCTCCACTTT | CASSRDSGRSPLHF
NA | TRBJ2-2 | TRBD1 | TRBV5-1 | TGCGCCAGCAGACCCCTCCGCGGAGGACAGGCGGTCCCCGGGGAGCTGTTTTTT | CASRPLRGGQAVPGELFF
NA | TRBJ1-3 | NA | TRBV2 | TGTGCCAGCAGTGACGGGGAGTTCGCCGGAAACACCATATATTTT | CASSDGEFAGNTIYF
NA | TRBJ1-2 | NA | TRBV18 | TGTGCCAGCTCACCAACCGGGTTGGATGGCTACACCTTC | CASSPTGLDGYTF
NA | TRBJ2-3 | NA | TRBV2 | TGTGCCAGCAGCTCTAAGGATACGCAGTATTTT | CASSSKDTQYF
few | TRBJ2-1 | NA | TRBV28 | TGTGCCAGCAGTAGTATTACAGGGAGCTCCTACAATGAGCAGTTCTTC | CASSSITGSSYNEQFF
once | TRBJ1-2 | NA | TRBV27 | TGTGCCAGCAGTTTCATCCCGCCAGGGAACTATGGCTACACCTTC | CASSFIPPGNYGYTF
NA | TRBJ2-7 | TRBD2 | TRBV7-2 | TGTGCCAGCAGCTTAGGGGCTAGCGGGAGGGTTGAGCAGTACTTC | CASSLGASGRVEQYF
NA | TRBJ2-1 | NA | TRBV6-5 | TGTGCCAGCAGCGACGGAGGGGGCGTTTCGAATGAGCAGTTCTTC | CASSDGGGVSNEQFF
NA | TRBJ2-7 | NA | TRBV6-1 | TGTGCCAGCAGTGAAAGAACAGCCTACGAGCAGTACTTC | CASSERTAYEQYF
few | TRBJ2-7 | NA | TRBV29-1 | TGCAGCGTTGATCTGGGGGCGGGGGAGCAGTACTTC | CSVDLGAGEQYF
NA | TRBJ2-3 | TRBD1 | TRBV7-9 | TGTGCCAGCAGCTTCACCGGGACAGGCACAGATACGCAGTATTTT | CASSFTGTGTDTQYF
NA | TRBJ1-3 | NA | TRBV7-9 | TGTGCCAGCAGCCCCCTCGGGCAGTCAGCCTCTGGAAACACCATATATTTT | CASSPLGQSASGNTIYF
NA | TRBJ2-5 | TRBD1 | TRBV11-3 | TGTGCCAGCAGCCAGCGACAGGGGAAAGAGACCCAGTACTTC | CASSQRQGKETQYF
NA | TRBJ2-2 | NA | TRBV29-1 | TGCAGCGCACGGGGACATATCGCCGGGGAGCTGTTTTTT | CSARGHIAGELFF
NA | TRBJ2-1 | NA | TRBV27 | TGTGCCAGCAGTTTAAACGGGCCCGGGGGCAATGAGCAGTTCTTC | CASSLNGPGGNEQFF
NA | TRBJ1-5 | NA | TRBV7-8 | TGTGCCAGCAGCTTAGCGCCAGAACAGCCCCAGCATTTT | CASSLAPEQPQHF
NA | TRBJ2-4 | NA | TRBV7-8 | TGTGCCAGCAGTTCAGCGAGGGGTGTAGGCATTCAGTACTTC | CASSSARGVGIQYF
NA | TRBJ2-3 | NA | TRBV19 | TGTGCCAGTAGTACGGTGGCGAACACGCAGTATTTT | CASSTVANTQYF
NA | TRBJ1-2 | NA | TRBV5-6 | TGTGCCAGCAGCTTGTCCCCTGAGAACTATGGCTACACCTTC | CASSLSPENYGYTF
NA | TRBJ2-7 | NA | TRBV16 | TGTGCCAGCAGCCAAGGCCATTACAACGAGCAGTACTTC | CASSQGHYNEQYF
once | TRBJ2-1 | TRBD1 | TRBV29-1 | TGCAGCGTGGGGACAGGGCAGCCGCTGAGCTCCTACAATGAGCAGTTCTTC | CSVGTGQPLSSYNEQFF
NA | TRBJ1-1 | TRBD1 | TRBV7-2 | TGTGCCAGCAGCTTAGCCACAGGGGGCACTGAAGCTTTCTTT | CASSLATGGTEAFF
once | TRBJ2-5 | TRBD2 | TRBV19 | TGTGCCAGTAGTCAACTAGCGGAACGGCAAGAGACCCAGTACTTC | CASSQLAERQETQYF
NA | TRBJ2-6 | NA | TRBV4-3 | TGCGCCAGCAGTTCCGTCAGGGGCTCTGGGGCCAACGTCCTGACTTTC | CASSSVRGSGANVLTF
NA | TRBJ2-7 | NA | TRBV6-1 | TGTGCCAGCAGTGAAGGTCGGGCTAGCACTGGTTACGAGCAGTACTTC | CASSEGRASTGYEQYF
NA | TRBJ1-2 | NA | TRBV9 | TGTGCCAGCAGCGTAGCTACGTGGGGGCTCCCGGGCTATGGCTACACCTTC | CASSVATWGLPGYGYTF
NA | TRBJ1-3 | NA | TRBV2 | TGTGCCAGCAGGGACAGCTTCTCTGGAAACACCATATATTTT | CASRDSFSGNTIYF
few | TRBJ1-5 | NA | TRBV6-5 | TGTGCCAGCACGCGGGGGCCCAGTCAGCCCCAGCATTTT | CASTRGPSQPQHF
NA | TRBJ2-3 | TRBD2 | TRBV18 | TGTGCCAGCTCACCACTCCCTAGCGGGGGGGCGATCACAGATACGCAGTATTTT | CASSPLPSGGAITDTQYF
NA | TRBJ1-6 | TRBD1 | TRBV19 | TGTGCCAGTAAAACAGGGGTACTTGAGAATTCACCCCTCCACTTT | CASKTGVLENSPLHF
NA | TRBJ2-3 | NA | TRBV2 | TGTGCCAGCAGCCACGTTTGGCCAGGCACAGATACGCAGTATTTT | CASSHVWPGTDTQYF
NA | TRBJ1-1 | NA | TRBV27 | TGTGCCAGCAGGGATTCGGGCTTGAACACTGAAGCTTTCTTT | CASRDSGLNTEAFF
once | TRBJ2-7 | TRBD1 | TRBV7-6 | TGTGCCAGTTCACGGGACAGTTACTACGAGCAGTACTTC | CASSRDSYYEQYF
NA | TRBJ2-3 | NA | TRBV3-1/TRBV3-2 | TGTGCCAGCAGCCAAGATCTTGCGGCCCCTGGACAGTGG | CASSQDLAAPGQW